This T cell receptor beta chain was captured by sequencing in a study of T cells in Graves' hyperthyroidism and ophthalmopathy. The junction had 2 bases not matched to a gene; V was cut back by 6 bases and J by 3 bases. The CDR3 covers 13 residues. Germline V gene data show CDR1 as ENHRY and CDR2 as SYGVKD. Amplification of TCR beta CDR3 regions used RNA as the template. An initial round of RT-PCR targeting the TCR CDR3 relied on the HTBI primer set. Each CDR3 protein gets one entry after TCRdb re-called the multiplex PCR reads with MiXCR. The repertoire includes about half a million distinct CDR3 sequences, just under 20% of them detected once, and about half sits in the top ten. In its sample, this clonotype was seen a few times.

Sequencing was performed on blood. The chain uses TRBV10-3 and TRBJ2-3; 8 nucleotides line up with TRBD2. This receptor was identified in a man aged 35-49 years with Graves' ophthalmopathy. Written as DNA, the CDR3 is TGTGCCATCAGCGGGGGGGCTACAGATACGCAGTATTTT. It specifies CAISGGATDTQYF.